Listed below are T cell receptor beta chains from one sample, sequenced in a study of CD8 T cells in Susac syndrome. TCRdb recomputed calls from the immunoSEQ multiplex PCR reads with MiXCR, one row per CDR3 protein. The sample yields about 240,000 distinct CDR3 sequences, less than 96% seen once. The material sequenced was CD4+ T cells from PBMCs. The receptors were sampled from a human donor with Susac syndrome. The CDR3 runs from the conserved cysteine through the conserved F or W. The D gene is left open where the match is weak. Clone size appears in some rows only: once, few, many, or a class for an expanded clone.

NA	14	TRBV6-1	NA	TRBJ2-1	CASSEVSTYNEQFF	TGTGCCAGCAGTGAGGTCTCTACCTACAATGAGCAGTTCTTC
TRBD1	14	TRBV20-1	NA	TRBJ1-1	CSARDRGTGTEAFF	TGCAGTGCTCGTGACAGGGGGACGGGCACTGAAGCTTTCTTT
NA	15	TRBV3-1	NA	TRBJ2-7	CASSPSIDSKYEQYF	TGTGCCAGCAGCCCGAGTATCGACTCAAAATACGAGCAGTACTTC
NA	13	TRBV5-6	NA	TRBJ2-1	CASSLRVVNEQFF	TGTGCCAGCAGCTTGAGGGTAGTTAATGAGCAGTTCTTC
NA	13	TRBV29-1	NA	TRBJ2-7	CSVVKDRSTWQYF	TGCAGCGTTGTGAAGGACCGCTCTACGTGGCAGTACTTC
TRBD2	16	TRBV7-6	once	TRBJ2-7	CASSLHGTSVGHEQYF	TGTGCCAGCAGCTTACATGGGACTAGCGTAGGCCACGAGCAGTACTTC
TRBD1	14	TRBV18	NA	TRBJ2-1	CASSLAGTGTEQFF	TGTGCCAGCTCACTAGCCGGGACAGGGACTGAGCAGTTCTTC
TRBD1	15	TRBV3-1	NA	TRBJ1-3	CASSQDWGQGHTIYF	TGTGCCAGCAGCCAAGACTGGGGACAGGGACACACCATATATTTT
TRBD2	16	TRBV3-1	once	TRBJ2-1	CASSQEASLAGVRQFF	TGTGCCAGCAGCCAAGAGGCGTCGCTAGCGGGAGTGCGACAGTTCTTC
NA	15	TRBV2	NA	TRBJ2-1	CASSERTARYNEQFF	TGTGCCAGCAGTGAACGGACAGCGAGATACAATGAGCAGTTCTTC
NA	13	TRBV25-1	NA	TRBJ2-7	CASSDRHYYEQYF	TGTGCCAGCAGTGACAGGCACTACTACGAGCAGTACTTC
NA	14	TRBV27	NA	TRBJ1-5	CASSFSRVYQPQHF	TGTGCCAGCAGTTTTAGCAGGGTTTATCAGCCCCAGCATTTT
NA	14	TRBV5-1	NA	TRBJ2-7	CASSPDGFPYEQYF	TGCGCCAGCAGCCCGGACGGTTTTCCCTACGAGCAGTACTTC
TRBD1	16	TRBV4-1	NA	TRBJ2-1	CASSPRDRRTYNEQFF	TGCGCCAGCAGCCCAAGGGACAGGAGGACCTACAATGAGCAGTTCTTC
TRBD2	21	TRBV2	NA	TRBJ2-1	CASSERVSGTSGRSVLNEQFF	TGTGCCAGCAGTGAGCGCGTGTCCGGGACTAGCGGGAGGTCGGTTTTGAATGAGCAGTTCTTC
NA	13	TRBV7-9	NA	TRBJ1-2	CASSPSDTYGYTF	TGTGCCAGCAGCCCCTCGGACACCTATGGCTACACCTTC